These 23 T cell receptor beta chains share one sample of origin, sequenced in a study of T cell repertoires in cytomegalovirus infection. TCRdb re-analysed the reads in MiXCR, keeping a single row per CDR3 protein. The sample includes roughly 100,000 distinct CDR3 sequences, about 15% of them seen just once. The sequenced sample consisted of PBMCs. These receptors came from a human donor in good health (CMV status not recorded). Some clones in this sample may be carry-over from other donors' samples.

The chain employs TRBV11-3 and TRBJ2-7, with D maybe TRBD2 (6 bases). The ends were cut back, 5 bases at V and 3 bases at J, with 11 bases in the middle. The CDR3 covers 13 residues. Germline values: CDR1 SGHNT, CDR2 YENEEA. CDR3 coding DNA: TGTGCCAGCAGCGCGGGACCTATCTACGAGCAGTACTTC. Translating gives CASSAGPIYEQYF.

The rearrangement links TRBV20-1 to TRBJ1-5; maybe TRBD1 (5 bases). This CDR3 has 14 residues. Trimming shortened V by 0 bases and J by 6 bases, and 12 bases separated the two germline ends. Germline V gives CDR1 DFQATT, CDR2 SNEGSKA (reference sequence). The CDR3 nucleotides are TGCAGTGCTAGAGATGGGGCAGGAGGTCAGCCCCAGCATTTT. Protein sequence: CSARDGAGGQPQHF.

The chain couples TRBV27 to TRBJ2-7; no clear D. CDR3 length: 13 amino acids. Germline-derived CDR1 and CDR2 are MNHEY and SMNVEV (reference sequence). V was cut by 2 bases and J by 0 bases, with 5 bases left in between. The CDR3 loop reads CASSLAGSYEQYF. In DNA, the CDR3 is TGTGCCAGCAGTTTAGCAGGCTCCTACGAGCAGTACTTC.

This clonotype was observed a handful of times. V and J are TRBV12-5 and TRBJ1-1, with unresolved D. Trimming left V 6 bases short and J 2 bases short, with 7 bases between. Per germline, CDR1 LGHNT and CDR2 FRNRAP. The CDR3 covers 12 residues. For the CDR3, the DNA is TGTGCTAGTGGACGAAGTAACACTGAAGCTTTCTTT. This encodes CASGRSNTEAFF.

Points on this clonotype: Just one base apart from a much larger clone, this may be a read error. The chain is built from TRBV28 and TRBJ2-3, with TRBD1 matching 7 bases. The CDR3 consists of 18 residues. CDR1 and CDR2 (germline): MDHEN, SYDVKM. V gave up 5 bases and J gave up 0 bases; unmatched junction bases: 14. This chain's CDR3 is CASSLTGTEGFSTDTQYF. The CDR3 DNA sequence: TGTGCCAGCAGTCTTACCGGGACAGAGGGATTTAGCACAGATACGCAGTATTTT.

The chain recombines TRBV5-4 with TRBJ2-7, with 8 bases fitting TRBD1. Germline assignment: CDR1 SGHNT and CDR2 YYREEE (reference sequence). The CDR3 is 15 amino acids. After removal of 4 bases from V and 0 bases from J, the junction contained 6 bases not matched to a gene. CDR3: CASSRTGRSSYEQYF. In DNA, the CDR3 is TGTGCCAGCAGCCGGACAGGGAGGAGCTCCTACGAGCAGTACTTC.

The genes are TRBV28 and TRBJ2-5; TRBD1 might be the D (6 bases). Germline values: CDR1 MDHEN, CDR2 SYDVKM. The length of the CDR3 is 13 residues. V was clipped by 3 bases and J by 4 bases, with 9 bases between them. This chain's CDR3 is CASSLKGVETQYF. Written as DNA, the CDR3 is TGTGCCAGCAGTTTGAAGGGGGTAGAGACCCAGTACTTC.

Turning to this clonotype: The junction departs from germline at one end; a sequencing error may be responsible. The chain employs TRBV20-1 and TRBJ1-4; 7 bases align to TRBD1. Germline V CDR1 and CDR2: DFQATT, SNEGSKA (reference sequence). The CDR3 runs 16 residues. CDR3 region: CSASGRGGPFNEKLSF. In nucleotides, the CDR3 is TGCAGTGCTAGTGGGCGAGGGGGCCCGTTTAATGAAAAACTGTCTTTT.

The chain joins TRBV2 to TRBJ2-3; D might be TRBD2 (5 bases). The V gene lost 7 bases and the J gene lost 2 bases, with 7 bases spanning the gap. Germline lookup yields CDR1 SNHLY and CDR2 FYNNEI. The CDR3 covers 12 residues. CDR3 loop: CASTGFTDTQYF. The CDR3 nucleotides read TGTGCCAGCACGGGGTTCACAGATACGCAGTATTTT. Variable domain in full (rest from reference TRBV2 and TRBJ2-3): EPEVTQTPSHQVTQMGQEVILRCVPISNHLYFYWYRQILGQKVEFLVSFYNNEISEKSEIFDDQFSVERPDGSNFTLKIRSTKLEDSAMYFCASTGFTDTQYFGPGTRLTVL.

This clonotype was seen many times. The chain employs TRBV7-9 and TRBJ2-2, with unresolved D. V was cut by 1 base and J by 4 bases, with 7 bases left in between. Germline V gene lookup returns CDR1 SEHNR and CDR2 FQNEAQ (reference sequence). This CDR3 contains 14 residues. The CDR3 bases are TGTGCCAGCAGCTTAGGATTGGGCACCGGGGAGCTGTTTTTT. Protein: CASSLGLGTGELFF.

Worth noting for this clonotype: A single base separates this from a much larger clone, so it may be a read error. The chain combines TRBV7-2 with TRBJ2-7; D remains unclear. Germline V lookup: CDR1 SGHTA, CDR2 FQGNSA. Deletions cut 6 bases from V and 6 bases from J, with 18 bases between. This CDR3 spans 14 amino acids. The CDR3 region is CASSLLYGPIEQYF. As DNA, the CDR3 is TGTGCCAGCAGTCTATTGTACGGGCCCATCGAGCAGTACTTC.

This clonotype showed up just a few times. One end of the junction does not line up with germline, which may come from a read error. The rearrangement uses TRBV13 and TRBJ1-1, with D possibly matching TRBD1 (5 bases). Germline V gives CDR1 PRHDT, CDR2 FYEKMQ (reference sequence). The CDR3 consists of 11 residues. The CDR3 nucleotides are TGCGCCAGCAGCTTGGGGCCCGAAGCTTTCTTT. It yields the protein CASSLGPEAFF.

This clonotype was seen a handful of times. The chain joins TRBV20-1 to TRBJ2-1; TRBD2 matches 12 bases. Germline V gives CDR1 DFQATT, CDR2 SNEGSKA (reference sequence). J gave up 5 bases and V 1 base, and 3 bases lay outside the gene matches. The CDR3 extends over 15 amino acids. The CDR3 reads CSARGLAGDHNEQFF. The CDR3 nucleotides read TGCAGTGCTAGAGGACTAGCGGGGGACCACAATGAGCAGTTCTTC.

This clonotype was recorded many times. The rearrangement links TRBV7-3 to TRBJ2-3, with D perhaps TRBD1 (5 bases). Germline-derived CDR1 and CDR2 are SGHTA and FQGTGA. The CDR3 is 14 amino acids. Trimming removed 3 bases from V and 6 bases from J, with 13 bases in between. The CDR3: CASSFGQGSDTQYF. In nucleotides, the CDR3 is TGTGCCAGCAGCTTCGGCCAGGGATCCGATACGCAGTATTTT.

This clonotype was seen at least ten times. The rearrangement links TRBV2 to TRBJ1-6, with D perhaps matching TRBD1 (6 bases). Germline V gene data show CDR1 as SNHLY and CDR2 as FYNNEI. V was pared by 8 bases and J by 6 bases, with 11 bases between. CDR3 length: 13 amino acids. CDR3 nucleotide sequence: TGTGCCAGCCAATCCAGGGGTAATTCACCCCTCCACTTT. Its protein product is CASQSRGNSPLHF.

The chain recombines TRBV6-8 with TRBJ2-7; D possibly corresponds to TRBD1 (5 bases). Germline CDR1 is MNHGY and CDR2 is SAAAGT. Trimming shortened V by 5 bases and J by 5 bases, and 31 bases separated the two germline ends. CDR3 length equals 19 residues. CDR3 nucleotide sequence: TGTGCCAGCAGTCAGCGACCCTCCGGCAGGGCGATTGTTCGAAACGAGCAGTACTTC. Amino acids: CASSQRPSGRAIVRNEQYF.

V usage is TRBV6-1 and J usage is TRBJ2-7; possibly TRBD2 for D (5 bases). Germline CDR1 MNHNS, CDR2 SASEGT. Between the trimmed V and J ends, which lost 5 bases and 6 bases, there was a span of 23 bases. This CDR3 is built from 16 residues. The CDR3 bases are TGTGCCAGCAGTCAGGATTGGGGATTGATTCGGGGCGAGCAGTACTTC. Protein: CASSQDWGLIRGEQYF.

This clonotype was seen more than once but under ten times. V usage is TRBV19 and J usage is TRBJ1-5, with D possibly matching TRBD1 (6 bases). V shed 6 bases and J shed 2 bases, with 14 bases lying between them. Germline assignment: CDR1 LNHDA and CDR2 SQIVND (reference sequence). The CDR3 spans 15 residues. The CDR3 bases are TGTGCCAGTAGGCTGACAGGTTCGGGCAATCAGCCCCAGCATTTT. Translated: CASRLTGSGNQPQHF.

Ten or more counts support this clonotype. V is TRBV2 and J is TRBJ2-4; 8 positions agree with TRBD1. This CDR3 contains 16 residues. Germline CDR1 SNHLY, CDR2 FYNNEI. The trim removed 3 bases at V and 3 bases at J, leaving 7 bases unmatched. CDR3 sequence reads: CASSEVAGGDKNIQYF. The DNA for the CDR3 is TGTGCCAGCAGTGAGGTGGCAGGGGGCGACAAAAACATTCAGTACTTC. Supplemented by reference TRBV2 and TRBJ2-4, the full variable domain reads EPEVTQTPSHQVTQMGQEVILRCVPISNHLYFYWYRQILGQKVEFLVSFYNNEISEKSEIFDDQFSVERPDGSNFTLKIRSTKLEDSAMYFCASSEVAGGDKNIQYFGAGTRLSVL.

This clonotype was seen a handful of times. The genes are TRBV13 and TRBJ2-3, with 9 bases identical to TRBD2. From germline, CDR1 is PRHDT and CDR2 FYEKMQ (reference sequence). The CDR3 contains 16 residues. V was pared by 1 base and J by 6 bases, with 8 bases of the junction left unmatched. CDR3 region: CASSLVAGGLSDTQYF. The CDR3 DNA is TGTGCCAGCAGCTTAGTGGCGGGGGGGCTCTCGGATACGCAGTATTTT. Full variable domain (outside the CDR3, taken from reference TRBV13 and TRBJ2-3): AAGVIQSPRHLIKEKRETATLKCYPIPRHDTVYWYQQGPGQDPQFLISFYEKMQSDKGSIPDRFSAQQFSDYHSELNMSSLELGDSALYFCASSLVAGGLSDTQYFGPGTRLTVL.

The sample holds many counts of this clonotype. The chain employs TRBV7-3 and TRBJ2-1; the D gene is possibly TRBD2 (5 bases). Germline CDR1 and CDR2: SGHTA and FQGTGA. CDR3 length equals 14 residues. Deletions cut 1 base from V and 6 bases from J, with 10 bases between. CDR3 in DNA: TGTGCCAGCAGCTTAAGTGCGGGCTCCAATGAGCAGTTCTTC. Protein: CASSLSAGSNEQFF. Variable domain in full (rest from reference TRBV7-3 and TRBJ2-1): GAGVSQTPSNKVTEKGKYVELRCDPISGHTALYWYRQSLGQGPEFLIYFQGTGAADDSGLPNDRFFAVRPEGSVSTLKIQRTERGDSAVYLCASSLSAGSNEQFFGPGTRLTVL.

This clonotype was counted a few times. The chain recombines TRBV5-4 with TRBJ2-1; 13 bases align to TRBD2. The CDR3 is made up of 15 amino acids. Germline CDR1 reads SGHNT; CDR2 reads YYREEE (reference sequence). Losses at the gene ends were 4 bases for V and 4 bases for J; bases not matched to a gene: 2. CDR3 coding DNA: TGTGCCAGCAGCCGGACTAGCGGGAGATACAATGAGCAGTTCTTC. Protein product: CASSRTSGRYNEQFF.

In its sample, this clonotype was seen a few times. The chain recombines TRBV9 with TRBJ1-1; D may be TRBD1 (5 bases). This CDR3 spans 12 amino acids. Trimming stripped 6 bases from V and 5 bases from J, with 11 bases between. CDR1 SGDLS and CDR2 YYNGEE come from the germline V gene. As DNA, the CDR3 is TGTGCCAGCATTTGGGGGAGGACTGAAGCTTTCTTT. It codes for CASIWGRTEAFF.